This entry is about one T cell receptor beta chain. The antigen is unknown. The sample is drawn from a study of T cell repertoires in cytomegalovirus infection. Study-wide findings and caveats: Cumulated frequencies of public TCR beta families served to identify carriers of CMV plus the relevant HLA. There were HLA-C-restricted CMV-specific TCR beta clonotypes dominating the ex vivo response.

The V end was cut by 3 bases, the J end by 4 bases, with 10 bases between. The CDR3 is 13 amino acids. Germline loops: CDR1 SGDLS, CDR2 YYNGEE. MiXCR, run by TCRdb on the reads, gives a single entry per CDR3 protein. There are more than 500,000 distinct CDR3 sequences in the sample; more than 15% occur only once, and under 30% lies in the top ten. This sequence joins TRBV9 and TRBJ2-5; a possible D gene is TRBD1 (5 bases). This sequence was found in a human donor in good health (CMV status not recorded). Some clones in this sample may be carry-over from other donors' samples. The sequenced sample consisted of CD8+ T cells from PBMCs. CDR3 sequence (DNA): TGTGCCAGCAGCGCACAGGACCTAGAGACCCAGTACTTC. It codes for CASSAQDLETQYF.